The 8 T cell receptor beta chains listed next were all sequenced from one sample in a study of blood T cell repertoires in COVID-19. This table comes from immunoSEQ multiplex PCR, and its TCRdb copy is limited to in-frame clones, with some not included. The sample consists of about 220,000 clones, around 75% of them appearing once. The sample consisted of peripheral blood. The receptors stem from a human donor in a cohort sampled during active COVID-19.

This clone was seen just once. The chain combines TRBV5-6 with TRBJ2-5; 14 bases are a match to TRBD2. After removal of 4 bases from V and 9 bases from J, the junction contained 8 bases not matched to a gene. Germline V gene sequence: CDR1 SGHDT, CDR2 YYEEEE. The CDR3 totals 15 residues. CDR3 DNA: TGTGCCAGCAGCGGGCTGCCGACTAGCGGGGGGGCCCAGTACTTC. Residues: CASSGLPTSGGAQYF. Supplemented by reference TRBV5-6 and TRBJ2-5, the full variable domain reads DAGVTQSPTHLIKTRGQQVTLRCSPKSGHDTVSWYQQALGQGPQFIFQYYEEEERQRGNFPDRFSGHQFPNYSSELNVNALLLGDSALYLCASSGLPTSGGAQYFGPGTRLLVL.

CDR3 protein: CASSPDRPYEQYF. The DNA for the CDR3 is TGTGCCAGCAGCCCCGACAGACCCTACGAGCAGTACTTC. The V call is TRBV7-6, the J call TRBJ2-7, with TRBD1 as a possible D gene (5 bases). The length of the CDR3 is 13 residues. The germline V gene encodes CDR1 SGHVS and CDR2 FNYEAQ. Trimming removed 5 bases from V and 2 bases from J, with 10 bases in between.

J is TRBJ2-7 and V is TRBV27; maybe TRBD2 (6 bases). V was clipped by 3 bases and J by 0 bases, with 9 bases between them. The CDR3 sequence is 14 residues long. CDR1 MNHEY and CDR2 SMNVEV come from the germline V gene (reference sequence). The CDR3 DNA sequence: TGTGCCAGCAGTTTTACCGGGAGCTCCTACGAGCAGTACTTC. It is translated as CASSFTGSSYEQYF.

The chain is built from TRBV28 and TRBJ2-7, with 14 bases that match TRBD2. CDR1 MDHEN and CDR2 SYDVKM come from the germline V gene. The CDR3 is 15 residues long. V was clipped by 4 bases and J by 3 bases; unmatched bases: 2. As DNA, the CDR3 is TGTGCCAGCAGTTGGGGACTAGCGGGAGTCTACGAGCAGTACTTC. Its protein is CASSWGLAGVYEQYF. Variable domain in full (rest from reference TRBV28 and TRBJ2-7): DVKVTQSSRYLVKRTGEKVFLECVQDMDHENMFWYRQDPGLGLRLIYFSYDVKMKEKGDIPEGYSVSREKKERFSLILESASTNQTSMYLCASSWGLAGVYEQYFGPGTRLTVT.

The rearrangement uses TRBV28 and TRBJ1-1; D gene uncertain. The CDR3 is made up of 12 amino acids. Trimming removed 3 bases at V and 7 bases at J, with 9 bases between. Per germline, CDR1 MDHEN and CDR2 SYDVKM. The CDR3 loop is CASSFPISEAFF. CDR3 DNA: TGTGCCAGCAGTTTCCCCATCAGTGAAGCTTTCTTT.

The rearrangement links TRBV19 to TRBJ2-7; 7 nucleotides line up with TRBD1. The CDR3 consists of 16 residues. V lost 1 base to trimming and J lost 0 bases; unmatched junction nucleotides: 6. Germline V gene lookup returns CDR1 LNHDA and CDR2 SQIVND (reference sequence). CDR3 amino acids: CASSIAGTAVSYEQYF. In nucleotides, the CDR3 is TGTGCCAGTAGTATAGCCGGGACAGCCGTCTCCTACGAGCAGTACTTC.

V gene TRBV28 combines with J gene TRBJ1-2; D is unresolved. The CDR3 runs to 16 residues. Germline-derived CDR1 and CDR2 are MDHEN and SYDVKM. V lost 3 bases to trimming and J lost 5 bases, with 19 bases between them. The CDR3 is CASSFRGAGRSYGYTF. The CDR3 DNA reads as TGTGCCAGCAGTTTTCGGGGAGCGGGCCGATCATATGGCTACACCTTC.

This clone showed up many times. The chain uses TRBV28 and TRBJ2-7, with 9 bases matching TRBD1. Unmatched junction bases numbered 5, after V lost 6 bases and J lost 5 bases. The CDR3 covers 13 residues. Germline CDR1 reads MDHEN; CDR2 reads SYDVKM. The CDR3 region is CASSRDRVDEQYF. CDR3 nucleotides: TGTGCCAGCAGCCGGGACAGGGTAGACGAGCAGTACTTC.